The entry that follows covers one T cell receptor (beta chain) sequence. Germline CDR1 SGHAT, CDR2 FQNNGV. The CDR3 runs to 15 residues. With V trimmed by 5 bases and J by 1 base, 7 bases remained unmatched. The data derive from a study of cytomegalovirus exposure and HLA in healthy donors. The repertoire was sequenced with immunoSEQ multiplex PCR; TCRdb's copy has only in-frame clones and lacks some. The sample yields 150,000 to 200,000 clones, 80% to 85% seen once. The source is a woman aged 18 to 35 in good health and CMV-seropositive. Sequencing was done on a sample of PBMCs. The rearrangement links TRBV11-2 to TRBJ1-1; 7 bases match TRBD1. CDR3 region: CASSRWDSRNTEAFF. The DNA of the CDR3 is TGTGCCAGCAGCCGCTGGGACAGCAGGAACACTGAAGCTTTCTTT. The entire variable domain, with the rest obtained from reference TRBV11-2 and TRBJ1-1, is as follows: EAGVAQSPRYKIIEKRQSVAFWCNPISGHATLYWYQQILGQGPKLLIQFQNNGVVDDSQLPKDRFSAERLKGVDSTLKIQPAKLEDSAVYLCASSRWDSRNTEAFFGQGTRLTVV.